Following are 30 T cell receptor beta chains from one sample sequenced in a study of T-cell reconstitution after alpha-beta-depleted transplantation in children. The authors prepared the TCRbeta library with unique molecular identifiers. TCRdb passed the PCR reads through MiXCR, listing each CDR3 protein once. In the table there are 90,000 to 100,000 distinct CDR3 sequences, roughly a quarter of which are singletons. The specimen comprised PBMCs, sampled before TCRalphabeta/CD19-depleted stem cell transplant. All receptors come from a boy aged 2 to 10 with acute lymphoblastic leukemia, due to receive a stem cell transplant.

In this sample, this clonotype turned up a few times. V is TRBV7-2 and J is TRBJ2-3; TRBD2 matches at 8 bases. Germline lookup yields CDR1 SGHTA and CDR2 FQGNSA. The CDR3 totals 15 residues. Trimming at V came to 5 bases and at J to 7 bases, leaving 11 bases not matched to a gene. The DNA of the CDR3 is TGTGCCAGCAGCGTCGGAGGGGCGGGGGGTAATACGCAGTATTTT. Translated, it gives CASSVGGAGGNTQYF. Looking up the rest from reference TRBV7-2 and TRBJ2-3 gives the full variable domain: GAGVSQSPSNKVTEKGKDVELRCDPISGHTALYWYRQSLGQGLEFLIYFQGNSAPDKSGLPSDRFSAERTGGSVSTLTIQRTQQEDSAVYLCASSVGGAGGNTQYFGPGTRLTVL.

In this sample, this clonotype turned up a few times. This sequence joins TRBV12-3 or TRBV12-4 and TRBJ2-5; D unclear. The V end lost 3 bases, the J end lost 4 bases, and 12 bases lay between the germline ends. This CDR3 spans 14 amino acids. The CDR3 loop is CASSFQDLGETQYF. The DNA for the CDR3 is TGTGCCAGCAGTTTCCAGGACCTAGGAGAGACCCAGTACTTC.

Note on this clonotype: Possible read error: a much larger clone is one base away. CDR3 region: CASISRTGRCTEAFF. CDR3 nucleotide sequence: TGTGCCAGCATCTCCCGGACAGGACGGTGCACTGAAGCTTTCTTT. This sequence joins TRBV27 and TRBJ1-1; 7 nucleotides line up with TRBD1. Trimming at V came to 7 bases and at J to 4 bases, leaving 12 bases not matched to a gene. The germline V gene has CDR1 MNHEY and CDR2 SMNVEV (reference sequence). The CDR3 is 15 amino acids.

V and J are TRBV7-2 and TRBJ2-7; maybe TRBD2 (8 bases). The CDR3 is 15 amino acids. Trimming removed 5 bases from V and 4 bases from J, with 18 bases in between. CDR1 is SGHTA, CDR2 FQGNSA, per germline. The CDR3 nucleotides read TGTGCCAGCAGCCCAGGGGGGACTAGATCTTACGAGCAGTACTTC. Translation: CASSPGGTRSYEQYF.

The V call is TRBV4-1, the J call TRBJ2-1; tentatively, D is TRBD2 (6 bases). The CDR3 loop spans 15 amino acids. Germline-derived CDR1 and CDR2 are MGHRA and YSYEKL. Trimming stripped 4 bases from V and 16 bases from J, with 26 bases between. CDR3: CASSPSIAEASGKFF. The CDR3 coding sequence is TGCGCCAGCAGCCCAAGCATAGCGGAGGCCTCCGGGAAATTCTTC.

This clonotype occurred a few times. The chain carries TRBV20-1 and TRBJ2-4; D unclear. The CDR3 runs 13 residues. Deletions cut 3 bases from V and 6 bases from J, with 12 bases between. The germline V gene encodes CDR1 DFQATT and CDR2 SNEGSKA (reference sequence). The CDR3 DNA reads TGCAGTGCTAGGGAGTTGGGCGGAAACATTCAGTACTTC. It codes for CSARELGGNIQYF.

The gene calls are TRBV20-1 and TRBJ1-1; maybe TRBD1 (6 bases). V gave up 2 bases and J gave up 5 bases, with 12 bases separating them. In germline, CDR1 is DFQATT, CDR2 SNEGSKA (reference sequence). This CDR3 region has 13 residues. The CDR3 DNA is TGCAGTGCTAGAAGCCCCCAGGGGACTGAAGCTTTCTTT. This sequence encodes CSARSPQGTEAFF.

V is TRBV18 and J is TRBJ2-1; D may be TRBD1 or TRBD2 (5 bases each). The CDR3 is 14 amino acids. Trimming removed 4 bases at V and 10 bases at J, with 17 bases between. CDR1 KGHSH and CDR2 LQKENI come from the germline V gene. CDR3 in amino acids: CASSLLRGPLEQFF. The DNA of the CDR3 is TGTGCCAGCTCACTCCTCCGGGGCCCATTGGAGCAGTTCTTC.

This clonotype was counted a few times. The chain carries TRBV29-1 and TRBJ2-1; either TRBD1 or TRBD2 may supply D (6 bases each). CDR3 length: 11 amino acids. The germline V and J ends were trimmed by 7 bases and 10 bases, with 14 bases remaining between them. CDR1 is SQVTM, CDR2 ANQGSEA, per germline. This CDR3 is CSAPQGGEQFF. CDR3 bases: TGCAGCGCCCCACAAGGGGGGGAGCAGTTCTTC.

This clonotype was found many times. This chain uses TRBV4-3 with TRBJ2-3, with 7 bases that match TRBD2. The germline gives CDR1 LGHNA, CDR2 YSLEER. After removal of 0 bases from V and 6 bases from J, the junction contained 12 bases not matched to a gene. The CDR3 is 17 amino acids. CDR3 coding DNA: TGCGCCAGCAGCCAAGACTACCAAGCGGGACGGGGGGATACGCAGTATTTT. Translating gives CASSQDYQAGRGDTQYF.

The table lists this clonotype with a few counts. The rearrangement uses TRBV5-1 and TRBJ2-5; D remains ambiguous. This CDR3 comprises 14 residues. Germline CDR1 and CDR2: SGHRS and YFSETQ. V shed 4 bases and J shed 1 base, with 11 bases lying between them. The CDR3 loop is CASSEGPFQETQYF. DNA for the CDR3: TGCGCCAGCAGCGAAGGACCGTTCCAAGAGACCCAGTACTTC.

This clonotype was counted only a few times. V is TRBV20-1 and J is TRBJ1-6, with D perhaps TRBD1 (5 bases). The CDR3 totals 12 residues. Per the germline V gene, CDR1 is DFQATT and CDR2 is SNEGSKA (reference sequence). V was trimmed by 3 bases and J by 10 bases, leaving 10 bases between them. The CDR3 nucleotides read TGCAGTGCTAGTCCAGGGTACTCACCCCTCCACTTT. This sequence encodes CSASPGYSPLHF.

At least ten counts were recorded for this clonotype. The rearrangement links TRBV28 to TRBJ2-7; TRBD2 might be the D (6 bases). CDR3 length: 17 amino acids. Trimming shortened V by 2 bases and J by 6 bases, and 23 bases separated the two germline ends. Germline V gives CDR1 MDHEN, CDR2 SYDVKM. The CDR3 sequence: CASSLRVGRRGPIEQYF. The DNA for the CDR3 is TGTGCCAGCAGTTTAAGGGTAGGGCGGAGGGGCCCAATCGAGCAGTACTTC.

This sequence joins TRBV12-3 or TRBV12-4 and TRBJ2-3; 9 nucleotides match TRBD2. J lost 5 bases, V lost 4 bases, and 10 bases had no gene match. The CDR3 covers 16 residues. The CDR3 nucleotides are TGTGCCAGCAGTTATGAACTAGCGGGTCTCGGAGATACGCAGTATTTT. The encoded protein is CASSYELAGLGDTQYF.

This chain connects TRBV6-5 to TRBJ1-1; D may be TRBD1 (5 bases). V was trimmed by 4 bases and J by 7 bases, leaving 10 bases between them. Germline V gene data show CDR1 as MNHEY and CDR2 as SVGAGI. CDR3 length: 12 amino acids. The CDR3: CASSLWQGEAFF. CDR3 sequence (DNA): TGTGCCAGCAGTTTATGGCAGGGTGAAGCTTTCTTT.

This clonotype was seen a few times. For the CDR3, the DNA is TGCGCCAGCAAGCCCGGGACAGGGGGAGGTGATACGCAGTATTTT. Translated: CASKPGTGGGDTQYF. The chain is built from TRBV10-2 and TRBJ2-3, with 11 bases matching TRBD1. The CDR3 is 15 amino acids. The trim removed 7 bases at V and 6 bases at J, leaving 9 bases unmatched. The germline CDR1 and CDR2 sequences are WSHSY and SAAADI.

This clonotype was seen only a few times. J is TRBJ2-1 and V is TRBV5-1; 7 bases map to TRBD2. This CDR3 comprises 14 residues. The germline gives CDR1 SGHRS, CDR2 YFSETQ. With 3 bases clipped from V and 9 bases from J, the junction kept 9 bases outside the gene matches. Here the CDR3 DNA reads TGCGCCAGCAGCTCCGGGACTACTTCAGTTGAGCAGTTCTTC. Its protein product is CASSSGTTSVEQFF.

This clonotype was observed many times. The CDR3 DNA reads as TGCGCCAGCAGCTCGGGGACTAGCGGAGGGGCCCAATCTAAAGAGACCCAGTACTTC. Residues: CASSSGTSGGAQSKETQYF. The chain links TRBV5-1 to TRBJ2-5, with 11 bases that match TRBD2. CDR1 and CDR2 (germline): SGHRS, YFSETQ. V lost 3 bases and J lost 3; bases outside the gene matches: 16. CDR3 size: 19 residues.

This clonotype was counted only a few times. The chain links TRBV9 to TRBJ2-1; D unclear. Trimming left V 0 bases short and J 2 bases short, with 9 bases between. Germline V gene lookup returns CDR1 SGDLS and CDR2 YYNGEE. The CDR3 loop spans 15 amino acids. The CDR3 DNA is TGTGCCAGCAGCGTAGGGGGTGGCGCCTACAATGAGCAGTTCTTC. Its protein is CASSVGGGAYNEQFF.

V and J are TRBV12-3 or TRBV12-4 and TRBJ2-3; 16 bases align to TRBD2. This CDR3 region has 17 residues. The ends lost 5 bases at V and 3 bases at J; junction bases unmatched: 5. The CDR3 nucleotides read TGTGCCAGCAGTAGGGGACTAGCGGGAGGGCCAACAGATACGCAGTATTTT. It is translated as CASSRGLAGGPTDTQYF.

This clonotype occurred a few times. The chain joins TRBV7-7 to TRBJ1-1; D remains ambiguous. The ends were cut back, 5 bases at V and 4 bases at J, with 29 bases in the middle. The CDR3 spans 19 residues. Germline V gives CDR1 SSHAT, CDR2 FNYEAQ (reference sequence). CDR3 sequence reads: CASSNRGLRSWTEGTEAFF. The CDR3 DNA sequence: TGTGCCAGCAGCAATAGAGGTCTGCGTTCTTGGACTGAGGGCACTGAAGCTTTCTTT.

This clonotype was seen a few times. The chain has TRBV20-1 and TRBJ2-7; 12 bases are a match to TRBD2. V was pared by 4 bases and J by 4 bases, with 8 bases of the junction left unmatched. The germline V gene has CDR1 DFQATT and CDR2 SNEGSKA (reference sequence). The CDR3 has 15 amino acids. CDR3 DNA sequence: TGCAGTGCTACCTCGACTAGCGGGAGATTATACGAGCAGTACTTC. Translation gives CSATSTSGRLYEQYF.

To note about this clonotype: The junction differs from germline at one of its ends, possibly a read error. The chain recombines TRBV29-1 with TRBJ2-1, with 8 bases fitting TRBD2. This CDR3 region has 15 residues. The germline CDR1 and CDR2 sequences are SQVTM and ANQGSEA. In nucleotides, the CDR3 is TGCACCGTTGACCCACTAGCGGAGGGGCCAGGGGAGCAGTTCTTC. It is translated as CTVDPLAEGPGEQFF.

This clonotype came up many times. The chain carries TRBV6-6 and TRBJ2-3, with 9 positions matching TRBD2. Germline assignment: CDR1 MNHNY and CDR2 SVGAGI (reference sequence). This CDR3 has 15 amino acids. J was trimmed by 4 bases and V by 4 bases; bases with no gene match: 6. The CDR3 loop reads CASSLTSGGADTQYF. The CDR3 DNA reads TGTGCCAGCAGTTTGACTAGCGGAGGGGCAGATACGCAGTATTTT.

This clonotype was seen a single time. V is TRBV12-3 or TRBV12-4 and J is TRBJ2-1; possibly TRBD2 for D (5 bases). The CDR3 spans 18 residues. V gave up 5 bases and J gave up 0 bases, with 20 bases separating them. The CDR3 DNA reads as TGTGCCAGCAGTCCCTCGGAGGTGGGCCTGAGCTCCTACAATGAGCAGTTCTTC. The encoded protein is CASSPSEVGLSSYNEQFF.

This clonotype appeared a few times. The V call is TRBV15, the J call TRBJ2-1, with 7 nucleotides matching TRBD2. The germline V gene has CDR1 LNHNV and CDR2 YYDKDF (reference sequence). The CDR3 runs to 16 residues. After removal of 4 bases from V and 10 bases from J, the junction contained 16 bases not matched to a gene. The DNA of the CDR3 is TGTGCCACCAGCAAGGGGCGGGCTAGCGGAGAAGACGAGCAGTTCTTC. Protein: CATSKGRASGEDEQFF.

The J gene is TRBJ1-6, the V gene TRBV27; D is perhaps TRBD1 (6 bases). The V and J ends lost 6 bases and 6 bases respectively, with 15 bases between them. Germline V gene lookup returns CDR1 MNHEY and CDR2 SMNVEV (reference sequence). The CDR3 has 15 residues. The DNA for the CDR3 is TGTGCCAGCAGACCGGGGGCGCCCCGTAATTCACCCCTCCACTTT. Translating it yields CASRPGAPRNSPLHF.

This clonotype was counted a few times. This CDR3 is CASSWEGQGLYNEQFF. The CDR3 DNA sequence: TGCGCCAGCAGCTGGGAAGGACAGGGACTGTACAATGAGCAGTTCTTC. The chain couples TRBV5-1 to TRBJ2-1; 8 positions agree with TRBD1. The CDR3 has 16 amino acids. V shed 3 bases and J 4 bases; nucleotides not matched to a gene: 9. CDR1 and CDR2 from the germline V gene are SGHRS and YFSETQ. Full variable domain (rest looked up from reference TRBV5-1 and TRBJ2-1): KAGVTQTPRYLIKTRGQQVTLSCSPISGHRSVSWYQQTPGQGLQFLFEYFSETQRNKGNFPGRFSGRQFSNSRSEMNVSTLELGDSALYLCASSWEGQGLYNEQFFGPGTRLTVL.

There are a few counts of this clonotype. CDR3 in DNA: TGTGCCAGCAGTTTGGGCACAGAGAAGACCCAGTACTTC. Translated, it gives CASSLGTEKTQYF. The chain is built from TRBV12-3 or TRBV12-4 and TRBJ2-5; D call uncertain. This CDR3 has 13 residues. Trimming removed 3 bases at V and 6 bases at J, with 11 bases between.

This clonotype was seen a few times. V usage is TRBV20-1 and J usage is TRBJ2-2; D gene uncertain. Looked up from germline, CDR1 is DFQATT and CDR2 is SNEGSKA (reference sequence). The CDR3 sequence is 13 residues long. Trimming took off 3 bases at V and 0 bases at J, with 5 bases between the two ends. The CDR3: CSARTPNTGELFF. CDR3 coding DNA: TGCAGTGCTAGGACACCGAACACCGGGGAGCTGTTTTTT.